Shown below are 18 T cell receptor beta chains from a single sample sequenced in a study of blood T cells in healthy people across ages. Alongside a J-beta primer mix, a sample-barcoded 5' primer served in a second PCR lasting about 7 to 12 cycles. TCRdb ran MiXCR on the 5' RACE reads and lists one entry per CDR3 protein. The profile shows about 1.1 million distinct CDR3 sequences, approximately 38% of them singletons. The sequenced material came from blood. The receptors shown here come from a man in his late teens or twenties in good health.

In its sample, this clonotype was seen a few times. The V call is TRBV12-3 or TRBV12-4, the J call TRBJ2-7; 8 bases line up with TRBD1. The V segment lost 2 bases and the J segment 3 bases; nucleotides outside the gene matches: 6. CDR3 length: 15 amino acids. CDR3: CASSLIGTGLYEQYF. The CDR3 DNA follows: TGTGCCAGCAGTTTAATAGGGACAGGCCTCTACGAGCAGTACTTC.

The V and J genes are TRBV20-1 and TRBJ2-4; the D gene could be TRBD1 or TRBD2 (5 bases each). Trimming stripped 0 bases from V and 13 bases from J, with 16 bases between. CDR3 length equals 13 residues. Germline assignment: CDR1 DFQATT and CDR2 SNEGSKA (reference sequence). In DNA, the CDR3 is TGCAGTGCTAGAGATCTGGGGGAGAATGAGCAGTACTTC. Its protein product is CSARDLGENEQYF.

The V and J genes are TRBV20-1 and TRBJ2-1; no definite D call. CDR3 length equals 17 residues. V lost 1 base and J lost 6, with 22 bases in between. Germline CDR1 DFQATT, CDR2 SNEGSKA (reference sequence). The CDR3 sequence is CSARVPSRIGMANEQFF. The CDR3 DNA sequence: TGCAGTGCTAGAGTTCCTTCGCGCATAGGTATGGCCAATGAGCAGTTCTTC.

CDR3: CASSKQGGAGASYEQYF. In DNA form, the CDR3 reads TGTGCCAGCAGCAAACAAGGTGGAGCGGGGGCTTCCTACGAGCAGTACTTC. This chain links TRBV7-2 with TRBJ2-7; 8 nucleotides agree with TRBD2. The germline V gene encodes CDR1 SGHTA and CDR2 FQGNSA. V shed 5 bases and J 1 base; nucleotides not matched to a gene: 13. This CDR3 contains 17 residues.

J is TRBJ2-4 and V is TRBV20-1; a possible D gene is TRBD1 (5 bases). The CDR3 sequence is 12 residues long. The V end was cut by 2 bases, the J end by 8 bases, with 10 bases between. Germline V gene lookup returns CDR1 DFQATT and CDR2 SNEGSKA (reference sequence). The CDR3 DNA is TGCAGTGCTAGAACAGGTCCGGACATTCAGTACTTC. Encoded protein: CSARTGPDIQYF.

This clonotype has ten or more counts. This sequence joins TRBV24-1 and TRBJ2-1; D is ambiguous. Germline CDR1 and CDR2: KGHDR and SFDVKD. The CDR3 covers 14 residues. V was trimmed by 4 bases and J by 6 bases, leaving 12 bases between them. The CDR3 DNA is TGTGCCACCAGTGAATCCGGAAGAGGCAATGAGCAGTTCTTC. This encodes CATSESGRGNEQFF.

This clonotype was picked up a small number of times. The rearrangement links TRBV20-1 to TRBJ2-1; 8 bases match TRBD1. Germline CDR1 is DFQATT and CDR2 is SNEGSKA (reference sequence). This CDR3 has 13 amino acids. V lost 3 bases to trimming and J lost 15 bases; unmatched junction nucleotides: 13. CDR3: CSASPGQVGLGFF. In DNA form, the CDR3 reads TGCAGTGCTAGTCCGGGACAGGTTGGCTTAGGGTTCTTC.

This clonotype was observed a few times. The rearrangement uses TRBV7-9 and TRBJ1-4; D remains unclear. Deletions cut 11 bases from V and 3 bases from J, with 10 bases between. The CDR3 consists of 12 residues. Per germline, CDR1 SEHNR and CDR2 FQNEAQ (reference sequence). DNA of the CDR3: TGTGCCGGCCGCACAGCTAATGAAAAACTGTTTTTT. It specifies CAGRTANEKLFF.

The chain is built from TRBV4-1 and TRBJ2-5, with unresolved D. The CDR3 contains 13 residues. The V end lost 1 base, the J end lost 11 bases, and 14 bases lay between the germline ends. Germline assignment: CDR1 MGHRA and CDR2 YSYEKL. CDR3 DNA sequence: TGCGCCAGCAGCCAAGGCTCGTATAGTGAGCAGTACTTC. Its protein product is CASSQGSYSEQYF.

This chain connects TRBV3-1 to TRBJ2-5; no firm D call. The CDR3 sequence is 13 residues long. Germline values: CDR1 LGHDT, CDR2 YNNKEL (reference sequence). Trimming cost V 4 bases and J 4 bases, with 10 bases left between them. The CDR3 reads CASSPRGLETQYF. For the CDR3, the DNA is TGTGCCAGCAGCCCCCGAGGTCTAGAGACCCAGTACTTC.

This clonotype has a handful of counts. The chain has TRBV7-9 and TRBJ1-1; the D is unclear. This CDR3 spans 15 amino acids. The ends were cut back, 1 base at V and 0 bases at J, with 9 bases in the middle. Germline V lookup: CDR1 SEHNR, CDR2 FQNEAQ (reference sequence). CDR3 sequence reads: CASSLEGTLNTEAFF. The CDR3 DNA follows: TGTGCCAGCAGCTTAGAAGGTACGCTGAACACTGAAGCTTTCTTT.

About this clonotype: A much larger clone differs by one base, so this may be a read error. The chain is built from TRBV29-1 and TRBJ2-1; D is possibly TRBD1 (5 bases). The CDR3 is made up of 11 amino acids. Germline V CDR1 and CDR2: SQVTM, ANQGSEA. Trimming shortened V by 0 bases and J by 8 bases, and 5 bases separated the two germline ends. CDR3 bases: TGCAGCGTTGAAGAAGGGGATGAGCAGTTCTTC. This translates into CSVEEGDEQFF.

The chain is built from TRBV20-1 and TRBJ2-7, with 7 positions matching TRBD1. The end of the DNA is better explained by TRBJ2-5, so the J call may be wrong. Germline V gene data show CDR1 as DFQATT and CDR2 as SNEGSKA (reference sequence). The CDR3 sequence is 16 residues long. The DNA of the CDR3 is TGCAGTGCTAGACCACTAAAACAGGGGATAGGAGAGACCCAGTACTTC. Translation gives CSARPLKQGIGETQYF.

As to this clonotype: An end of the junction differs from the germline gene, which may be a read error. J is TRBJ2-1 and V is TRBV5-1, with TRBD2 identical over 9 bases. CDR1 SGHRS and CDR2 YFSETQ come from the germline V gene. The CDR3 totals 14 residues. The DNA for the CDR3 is TGTGCCAGCAGCGGGCGGGGGGGCACGGATGAGCAGTTCTTC. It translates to CASSGRGGTDEQFF.

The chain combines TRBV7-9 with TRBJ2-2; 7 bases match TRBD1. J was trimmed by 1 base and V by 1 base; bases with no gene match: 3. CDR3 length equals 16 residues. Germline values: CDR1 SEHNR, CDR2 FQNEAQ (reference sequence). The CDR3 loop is CASSLVGTENTGELFF. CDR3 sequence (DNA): TGTGCCAGCAGCTTAGTTGGGACAGAGAACACCGGGGAGCTGTTTTTT.

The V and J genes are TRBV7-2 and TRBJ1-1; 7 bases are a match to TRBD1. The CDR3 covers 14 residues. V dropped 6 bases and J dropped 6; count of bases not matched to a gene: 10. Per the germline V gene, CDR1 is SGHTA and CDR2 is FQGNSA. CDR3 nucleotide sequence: TGTGCCAGCAGGTTCGGCGGACAGGTCCCTGAAGCTTTCTTT. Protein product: CASRFGGQVPEAFF.

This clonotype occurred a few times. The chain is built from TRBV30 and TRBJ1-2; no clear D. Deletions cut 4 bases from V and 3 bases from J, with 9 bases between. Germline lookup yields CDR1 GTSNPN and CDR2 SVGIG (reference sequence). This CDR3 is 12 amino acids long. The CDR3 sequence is CAWKGSHYGYTF. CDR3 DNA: TGTGCCTGGAAGGGCAGCCACTATGGCTACACCTTC.

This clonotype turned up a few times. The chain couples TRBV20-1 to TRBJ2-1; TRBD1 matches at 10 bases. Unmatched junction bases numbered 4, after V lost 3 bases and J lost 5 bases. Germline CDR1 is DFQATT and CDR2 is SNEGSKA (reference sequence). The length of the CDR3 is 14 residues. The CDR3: CSARRGQGHNEQFF. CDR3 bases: TGCAGTGCTAGGAGGGGACAGGGGCACAATGAGCAGTTCTTC.